This T cell receptor beta chain was captured by sequencing in a study of cytomegalovirus exposure and HLA in healthy donors. Study-level findings and limits: One later analysis reportedly identified an Asian-associated ancestry cluster that showed fewer N-insertions than the roughly 600-donor mean. Highly shared variants forming one cluster were likely a sequencing artifact. Later on, a genetic analysis was performed. It linked a missense variant in DCLRE1C with V- and J-gene trimming of TCR beta.

As concerns this clone: As yet, its antigen is unknown.

The CDR3 has 17 residues. CDR1 and CDR2 from the germline V gene are MDHEN and SYDVKM. Trimming took 4 bases from V and 6 from J, leaving 24 bases between them. PCR primers comprised 60 Vbeta and 13 Jbeta primers. Assay used: immunoSEQ multiplex PCR; TCRdb lists only in-frame clones, some missing. The sample has over 70,000 clones; about 72% are singletons. The sequenced material came from PBMCs. The chain combines TRBV28 with TRBJ1-2; TRBD1 might be the D (5 bases). The source is a man younger than 40 in good health and CMV-seronegative. CDR3 loop: CASSSQARGDREDGYTF. CDR3 nucleotide sequence: TGTGCCAGCAGTTCCCAGGCCCGGGGGGATAGGGAGGATGGCTACACCTTC.